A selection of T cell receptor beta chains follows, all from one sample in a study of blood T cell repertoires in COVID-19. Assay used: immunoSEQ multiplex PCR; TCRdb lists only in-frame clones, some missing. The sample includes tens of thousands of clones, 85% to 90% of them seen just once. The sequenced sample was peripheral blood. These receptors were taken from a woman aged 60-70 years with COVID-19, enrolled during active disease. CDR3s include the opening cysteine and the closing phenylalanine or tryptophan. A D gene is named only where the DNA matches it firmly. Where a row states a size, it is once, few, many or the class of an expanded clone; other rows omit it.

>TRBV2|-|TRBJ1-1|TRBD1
CASSELGQWAEAFF
TGTGCCAGCAGTGAACTGGGACAGTGGGCTGAAGCTTTCTTT
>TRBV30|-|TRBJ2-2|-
CACPTGTKNTGELFF
TGTGCCTGCCCCACCGGGACAAAAAACACCGGGGAGCTGTTTTTT
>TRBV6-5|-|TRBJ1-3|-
CATKTVPNSGNTIYF
TGTGCCACTAAGACAGTTCCTAACTCTGGAAACACCATATATTTT
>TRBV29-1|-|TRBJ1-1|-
CSVVLVGGNTEAFF
TGCAGCGTTGTTCTGGTCGGGGGGAACACTGAAGCTTTCTTT
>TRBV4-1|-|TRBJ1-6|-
CASSHNGQGKGNSPLHF
TGCGCCAGCAGCCATAATGGCCAGGGGAAGGGTAATTCACCCCTCCACTTT
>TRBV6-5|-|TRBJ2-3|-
CASSREGLNTDTQYF
TGTGCCAGCAGCCGAGAGGGACTTAACACAGATACGCAGTATTTT
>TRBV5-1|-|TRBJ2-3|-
CASMGRSTDTQYF
TGCGCCAGCATGGGGCGTAGCACAGATACGCAGTATTTT
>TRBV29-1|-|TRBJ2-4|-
CSVGEQQGTKNIQYF
TGCAGCGTTGGGGAACAACAGGGGACTAAAAACATTCAGTACTTC
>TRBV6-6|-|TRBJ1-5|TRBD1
CASSYSTGQGAQPQHF
TGTGCCAGCAGTTACTCGACCGGGCAGGGGGCCCAGCCCCAGCATTTT
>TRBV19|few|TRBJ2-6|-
CASSTTGTLGSGANVLTF
TGTGCCAGTAGTACTACCGGGACTCTGGGCTCTGGGGCCAACGTCCTGACTTTC
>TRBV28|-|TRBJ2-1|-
CASSRGQIEQFF
TGTGCCAGCAGCCGAGGACAGATTGAGCAGTTCTTC
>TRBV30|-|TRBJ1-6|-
CAWSIGQSKSSPLHF
TGTGCCTGGAGCATTGGACAGTCGAAGAGTTCACCCCTCCACTTT
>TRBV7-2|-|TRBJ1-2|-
CASSYSTGVVPYGYTF
TGTGCCAGCAGCTATTCCACAGGTGTCGTACCTTATGGCTACACCTTC
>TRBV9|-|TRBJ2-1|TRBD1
CASSTRQGREKNEQFF
TGTGCCAGCAGCACCCGACAGGGGCGGGAAAAAAATGAGCAGTTCTTC
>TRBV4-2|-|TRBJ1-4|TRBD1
CASSTGQGEKLFF
TGTGCCAGCAGTACGGGACAGGGTGAAAAACTGTTTTTT
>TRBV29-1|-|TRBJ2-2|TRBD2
CSVALAGGPGELFF
TGCAGCGTTGCACTAGCGGGAGGACCCGGGGAGCTGTTTTTT
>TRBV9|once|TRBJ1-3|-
CASSVFDSPNSGNTIYF
TGTGCCAGCAGCGTCTTCGACAGTCCGAACTCTGGAAACACCATATATTTT
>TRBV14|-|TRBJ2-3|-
CASSHRRFDTDTQYF
TGTGCCAGCAGCCATCGTCGGTTCGACACAGATACGCAGTATTTT
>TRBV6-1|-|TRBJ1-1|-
CASSEDAGIGTEAFF
TGTGCCAGCAGTGAAGACGCAGGGATAGGCACTGAAGCTTTCTTT
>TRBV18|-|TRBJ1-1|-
CASSPMGGEAFF
TGTGCCAGCTCACCAATGGGGGGTGAAGCTTTCTTT
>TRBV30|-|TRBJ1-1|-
CAWRNSPNTEAFF
TGTGCCTGGAGGAACAGCCCGAACACTGAAGCTTTCTTT
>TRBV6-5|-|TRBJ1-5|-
CASSRDNRVQPQHF
TGTGCCAGCAGCCGGGACAATCGCGTTCAGCCCCAGCATTTT
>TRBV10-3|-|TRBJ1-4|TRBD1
CATNPTGTNEKLFF
TGTGCCACAAATCCGACAGGGACTAATGAAAAACTGTTTTTT
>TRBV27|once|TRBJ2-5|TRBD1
CASITDRVETQYF
TGTGCCAGCATCACGGACAGGGTTGAGACCCAGTACTTC
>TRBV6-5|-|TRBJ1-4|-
CASRSRGSPNEKLFF
TGTGCCAGCAGATCTCGGGGGTCACCTAATGAAAAACTGTTTTTT
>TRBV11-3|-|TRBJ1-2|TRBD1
CASSLDRTGTGYTF
TGTGCCAGCAGCTTAGACCGGACAGGGACTGGCTACACCTTC
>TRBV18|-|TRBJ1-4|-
CASSLDRAGEKLFF
TGTGCCAGCTCACTAGATAGGGCGGGTGAAAAACTGTTTTTT
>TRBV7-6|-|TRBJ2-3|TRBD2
CASSKLAGGLADTQYF
TGTGCCAGCAGCAAACTAGCGGGAGGGCTGGCAGATACGCAGTATTTT
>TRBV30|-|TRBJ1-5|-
CAWRSAGAGQPQHF
TGTGCCTGGAGGTCTGCAGGGGCTGGGCAGCCCCAGCATTTT
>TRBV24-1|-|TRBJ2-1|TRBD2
CATSPAGDHNEQFF
TGTGCCACCAGTCCTGCGGGAGACCACAATGAGCAGTTCTTC
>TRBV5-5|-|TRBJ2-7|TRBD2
CASSLVAGASRPYEQYF
TGTGCCAGCAGCTTGGTAGCGGGAGCGTCCCGCCCCTACGAGCAGTACTTC
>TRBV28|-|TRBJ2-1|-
CASISPLNEQFF
TGTGCCAGCATCTCCCCCCTCAATGAGCAGTTCTTC
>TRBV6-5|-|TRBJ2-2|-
CASSLLTGELFF
TGTGCCAGCAGCCTCCTGACCGGGGAGCTGTTTTTT
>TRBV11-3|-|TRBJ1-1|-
CASSPLTEAFF
TGTGCCAGCAGCCCCCTCACTGAAGCTTTCTTT
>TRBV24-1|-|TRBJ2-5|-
CATSDPIGSGETQYF
TGTGCCACCAGTGATCCGATCGGGAGTGGGGAGACCCAGTACTTC
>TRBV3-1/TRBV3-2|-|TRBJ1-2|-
CASSQDLSYGYTF
TGTGCCAGCAGCCAAGATCTAAGCTATGGCTACACCTTC
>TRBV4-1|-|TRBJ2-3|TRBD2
CASSPSGLAAYTDTQYF
TGCGCCAGCAGCCCGTCGGGACTAGCGGCATACACAGATACGCAGTATTTT
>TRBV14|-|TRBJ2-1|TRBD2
CASSQEGAGVSNEQFF
TGTGCCAGCAGCCAAGAAGGAGCGGGAGTCTCCAATGAGCAGTTCTTC
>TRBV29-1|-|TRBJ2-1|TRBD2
CSVATSGHEQFF
TGCAGCGTAGCTACTAGCGGCCATGAGCAGTTCTTC
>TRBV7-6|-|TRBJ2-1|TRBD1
CASSLTGIPSYNEQFF
TGTGCCAGCAGCTTGACAGGGATCCCGTCCTACAATGAGCAGTTCTTC
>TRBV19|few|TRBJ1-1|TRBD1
CASRNTGAGNTEAFF
TGTGCCAGTCGAAACACAGGGGCAGGGAACACTGAAGCTTTCTTT
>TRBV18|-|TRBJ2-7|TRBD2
CASSPGLAGVYEQYF
TGTGCCAGCTCCCCGGGACTAGCGGGCGTCTACGAGCAGTACTTC
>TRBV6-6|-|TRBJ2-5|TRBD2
CASSRSGRADVETQYF
TGTGCCAGCAGTCGAAGCGGGAGGGCTGATGTCGAGACCCAGTACTTC
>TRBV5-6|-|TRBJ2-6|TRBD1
CASSGGQGLTGANVLTF
TGTGCCAGCAGCGGGGGACAGGGTCTTACAGGGGCCAACGTCCTGACTTTC
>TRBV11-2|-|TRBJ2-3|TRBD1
CASSLDRTGGTDTQYF
TGTGCCAGCAGCTTAGATCGGACAGGGGGCACAGATACGCAGTATTTT
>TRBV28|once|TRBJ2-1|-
CASSPSGWGGSSYNEQFF
TGTGCCAGCAGCCCCTCAGGGTGGGGCGGAAGCTCCTACAATGAGCAGTTCTTC
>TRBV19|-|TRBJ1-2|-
CASSQDRRYGYTF
TGTGCCAGTAGCCAAGACAGGCGCTATGGCTACACCTTC
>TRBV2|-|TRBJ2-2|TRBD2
CASSPGTSGFANTGELFF
TGTGCCAGCAGCCCGGGGACTAGCGGGTTCGCGAACACCGGGGAGCTGTTTTTT
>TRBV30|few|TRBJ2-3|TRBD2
CAWGTSGRSTDTQYF
TGTGCCTGGGGAACTAGCGGGAGGAGCACAGATACGCAGTATTTT
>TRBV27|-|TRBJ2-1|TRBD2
CASSWGLAGTSEQFF
TGTGCCAGCAGTTGGGGACTAGCGGGAACCAGTGAGCAGTTCTTC
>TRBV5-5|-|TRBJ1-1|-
CASSTGQPSEAFF
TGTGCCAGCAGCACCGGACAGCCGAGTGAAGCTTTCTTT
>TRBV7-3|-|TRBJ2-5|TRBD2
CASSRGTSWQETQYF
TGTGCCAGCAGCCGCGGGACTAGCTGGCAAGAGACCCAGTACTTC
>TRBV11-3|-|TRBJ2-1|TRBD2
CASSLAGETFF
TGTGCCAGCAGTTTAGCGGGAGAAACCTTCTTC
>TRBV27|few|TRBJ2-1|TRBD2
CASSRRLAGGYNEQFF
TGTGCCAGCAGTAGACGACTAGCGGGAGGGTACAATGAGCAGTTCTTC
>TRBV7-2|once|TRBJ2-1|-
CASTNYNEQFF
TGTGCCAGCACCAACTACAATGAGCAGTTCTTC